Only a few counts were recorded for the clone carrying this T cell receptor (beta chain). Its target is not known. The sample belongs to a study of T cell repertoires in cytomegalovirus infection. Whole-study context: Recently identified HLA-C-restricted and well-studied HLA-B-restricted CMV epitopes were used. Indications of both CMV infection and matching HLA type were provided by public TCR beta signatures. Study conclusions and caveats: Based on cumulative public TCR beta family frequency, carriers of CMV plus the relevant HLA were identified. Clonotypes of TCR beta that were HLA-C-restricted and CMV-specific dominated the ex vivo response.

TCRdb recomputed calls from the reads with MiXCR, one row per CDR3 protein. Found here are some 900,000 distinct CDR3 sequences, over 25% of them singletons; the top ten hold approximately 13%. CDR1 and CDR2 (germline): MNHEY, SVGAGI. V lost 0 bases and J 0 bases, leaving 8 bases between the germline ends. The CDR3 sequence is 15 residues long. This chain joins TRBV6-5 and TRBJ1-1; D unclear. The sequences come from cultured CD8+ T cells from PBMCs, collected from culture after CMV antigen stimulation. The origin of this receptor is a human donor in good health (CMV status not recorded). Some clones in this sample may be carry-over from other donors' samples. The chain's CDR3 is CASSYSGPMNTEAFF. The CDR3, as DNA: TGTGCCAGCAGTTACTCCGGCCCTATGAACACTGAAGCTTTCTTT.